Below, one TCR beta chain is given with its context. The target antigen is unknown. The entry originates in a study of shared clonotypes between healthy human individuals. Whole-study context: Each donor's CD4 naive and CD4 memory cells filled three plates apiece, CD8 naive two, and CD8 memory one.

CDR1 is SGHTA and CDR2 is FQGTGA in the germline V gene. The CDR3 length is 17 residues. V dropped 5 bases and J dropped 7; count of bases not matched to a gene: 11. The assay used deep level. Profiled with immunoSEQ multiplex PCR; TCRdb holds only in-frame clones, not every one. The table has approximately 2.3 million clones, more than 85% seen once. Study-level findings and limits: Naive CD4 clonotypes overlapped across a handful of donors at around 4.7%.

What was sequenced was naive CD4+ T cells from PBMCs. As to subset: CD45RA+ positively selected. The chain has TRBV7-3 and TRBJ2-1; 13 bases map to TRBD2. This TCR came from a man aged 18 to 30 in good health. Some clones in this sample may be carry-over from other donors' samples. The CDR3 loop reads CASSLQGTSGIVNEQFF. DNA for the CDR3: TGTGCCAGCAGCCTCCAGGGGACTAGCGGGATTGTTAATGAGCAGTTCTTC.